Listed here are 17 T cell receptor beta chains from one sample, sequenced in a study of cytomegalovirus exposure and HLA in healthy donors. PCR involved 60 Vbeta and 13 Jbeta primers. Some clones are missing from TCRdb's copy, which holds only in-frame ones; the method was immunoSEQ multiplex PCR. The sample includes 100,000 to 120,000 clones, nearly 80% of them seen just once. Sequencing used PBMCs. Receptors originate from a man aged 25-45 years in good health and CMV-seronegative.

V usage is TRBV7-6 and J usage is TRBJ2-7, with 12 bases fitting TRBD2. Germline trimming cut 1 base from V and 2 bases from J; bases unmatched to any gene: 6. This CDR3 comprises 17 residues. In germline, CDR1 is SGHVS, CDR2 FNYEAQ. CDR3 bases: TGTGCCAGCAGCTTAGGACCCGGACTAGCGGGGACCTACGAGCAGTACTTC. It yields the protein CASSLGPGLAGTYEQYF.

This clone was counted a few times. The chain is built from TRBV6-5 and TRBJ2-2; TRBD1 aligns across 9 bases. The CDR3 totals 14 residues. Trimming took 6 bases from V and 4 from J; bases not matched to a gene: 3. The germline V gene has CDR1 MNHEY and CDR2 SVGAGI. DNA of the CDR3: TGTGCCAGCAGAAGGACAGGGGCCACCGGGGAGCTGTTTTTT. Protein: CASRRTGATGELFF.

The chain uses TRBV16 and TRBJ1-3; TRBD1 aligns across 9 bases. The CDR3 is made up of 19 amino acids. From germline, CDR1 is KGHSY and CDR2 FQNENV. V lost 2 bases and J lost 0; bases outside the gene matches: 11. CDR3 region: CASSQESWDRESSGNTIYF. The CDR3 nucleotides read TGTGCCAGCAGCCAAGAATCCTGGGACAGGGAGAGCTCTGGAAACACCATATATTTT.

The V and J genes are TRBV18 and TRBJ2-7; 9 bases are shared with TRBD1. Germline values: CDR1 KGHSH, CDR2 LQKENI. V gave up 3 bases and J gave up 3 bases; unmatched junction bases: 9. The CDR3 has 16 residues. CDR3 DNA: TGTGCCAGCTCACCTATGCTTGGGACAGGGTTCTACGAGCAGTACTTC. It specifies CASSPMLGTGFYEQYF.

A few counts support this clone. The genes are TRBV28 and TRBJ1-1, with 12 bases identical to TRBD1. V shed 2 bases and J 3 bases; nucleotides not matched to a gene: 4. Germline assignment: CDR1 MDHEN and CDR2 SYDVKM. This CDR3 comprises 16 residues. The CDR3 DNA follows: TGTGCCAGCAGTTTAGGGGACAGGGGGCCGGACACTGAAGCTTTCTTT. This sequence encodes CASSLGDRGPDTEAFF.

The chain combines TRBV30 with TRBJ1-5; TRBD1 might be the D (6 bases). V was pared by 0 bases and J by 4 bases, with 13 bases between. This CDR3 is built from 15 residues. Germline loops: CDR1 GTSNPN, CDR2 SVGIG (reference sequence). For the CDR3, the DNA is TGTGCCTGGAGTGTCGGAACAGGGCGAAATCAGCCCCAGCATTTT. Its protein is CAWSVGTGRNQPQHF. Combining the CDR3 with reference TRBV30 and TRBJ1-5 gives the whole variable domain SQTIHQWPATLVQPVGSPLSLECTVEGTSNPNLYWYRQAAGRGLQLLFYSVGIGQISSEVPQNLSASRPQDRQFILSSKKLLLSDSGFYLCAWSVGTGRNQPQHFGDGTRLSIL.

The V call is TRBV5-4, the J call TRBJ1-2; perhaps TRBD1 as D (6 bases). The CDR3 is 13 residues long. V lost 6 bases and J lost 6, with 15 bases in between. The germline V gene has CDR1 SGHNT and CDR2 YYREEE (reference sequence). CDR3 bases: TGTGCCAGCAATTCGGACAGAGAAGATGGCTACACCTTC. The encoded protein is CASNSDREDGYTF.

The chain uses TRBV5-4 and TRBJ1-4; no clear D gene. The CDR3 is made up of 15 amino acids. V was trimmed by 4 bases and J by 2 bases, leaving 12 bases between them. CDR1 is SGHNT and CDR2 is YYREEE in the germline V gene (reference sequence). Written as DNA, the CDR3 is TGTGCCAGCAGCCCCGATCCGGGGACTAATGAAAAACTGTTTTTT. Protein: CASSPDPGTNEKLFF.

The V gene is TRBV15, the J gene TRBJ2-1, with a weak D call TRBD1 (5 bases). V lost 0 bases and J 4 bases, leaving 10 bases between the germline ends. Germline V gives CDR1 LNHNV, CDR2 YYDKDF (reference sequence). This CDR3 is built from 15 residues. This chain's CDR3 is CATSRERTQYNEQFF. CDR3 nucleotides: TGTGCCACCAGCAGAGAACGGACACAATACAATGAGCAGTTCTTC.

The genes are TRBV2 and TRBJ2-5, with 7 bases matching TRBD2. Trimming took 6 bases from V and 4 from J; bases not matched to a gene: 11. From germline, CDR1 is SNHLY and CDR2 FYNNEI. The CDR3 covers 15 residues. CDR3 nucleotide sequence: TGTGCCAGCAGCGCCGGACTAGGGGTGGGAGAGACCCAGTACTTC. Translating gives CASSAGLGVGETQYF.

The rearrangement joins TRBV7-2 to TRBJ2-7; D remains unclear. The CDR3 totals 14 residues. Trimming removed 2 bases from V and 1 base from J, with 9 bases in between. Germline V gene lookup returns CDR1 SGHTA and CDR2 FQGNSA. The CDR3 sequence is CASSLTGVSYEQYF. In DNA, the CDR3 is TGTGCCAGCAGCTTAACGGGTGTATCCTACGAGCAGTACTTC.

The gene calls are TRBV7-9 and TRBJ1-4; maybe TRBD1 (5 bases). The CDR3 consists of 14 residues. V lost 5 bases and J lost 4, with 11 bases in between. CDR1 SEHNR and CDR2 FQNEAQ come from the germline V gene (reference sequence). The CDR3 reads CASSRGTNNEKLFF. CDR3 coding DNA: TGTGCCAGCAGCCGCGGGACTAATAATGAAAAACTGTTTTTT.

The chain links TRBV4-1 to TRBJ1-2; TRBD1 matches 8 bases. This CDR3 contains 12 residues. The V and J ends lost 3 bases and 14 bases, in that order; junction bases with no gene match: 8. Germline CDR1 reads MGHRA; CDR2 reads YSYEKL. The CDR3 sequence: CASSQTGVISTF. CDR3 sequence (DNA): TGCGCCAGCAGCCAGACAGGGGTAATTTCTACCTTC.

This clone was seen once. This rearrangement joins TRBV6-5 to TRBJ2-1; the D gene is possibly TRBD2 (6 bases). V gave up 6 bases and J gave up 3 bases, with 12 bases separating them. Germline V gene lookup returns CDR1 MNHEY and CDR2 SVGAGI. The CDR3 consists of 14 residues. In nucleotides, the CDR3 is TGTGCCAGCAGAGATCGGACTAACTACAATGAGCAGTTCTTC. As protein: CASRDRTNYNEQFF.

The chain employs TRBV13 and TRBJ1-4, with D unresolved. The V gene's germline CDR1 is PRHDT and CDR2 FYEKMQ (reference sequence). The CDR3 is 13 residues long. V dropped 5 bases and J dropped 7 bases, with 11 bases sitting between them. CDR3 coding DNA: TGTGCCAGCAGCCTCGCGGGTAGTGAAAAACTGTTTTTT. It specifies CASSLAGSEKLFF.

The chain is built from TRBV19 and TRBJ1-5; a weak D match, TRBD1 (5 bases). This CDR3 contains 14 residues. Germline CDR1 is LNHDA and CDR2 is SQIVND (reference sequence). V dropped 7 bases and J dropped 4 bases, with 14 bases sitting between them. The DNA of the CDR3 is TGTGCCAGTAACTCCAGGGTTGGAAATCAGCCCCAGCATTTT. Translated: CASNSRVGNQPQHF.

This clone has only a few counts. The chain has TRBV11-3 and TRBJ2-1; D remains unclear. Trimming took 4 bases from V and 0 from J, leaving 7 bases between them. CDR3 size: 14 residues. Per the germline V gene, CDR1 is SGHNT and CDR2 is YENEEA. In DNA form, the CDR3 reads TGTGCCAGCAGCTCTACGAGCTCCTACAATGAGCAGTTCTTC. This encodes CASSSTSSYNEQFF.